The sequence of this T cell receptor beta chain was determined in a study of beta chain features in type 1 diabetes. Based on CD45RO/CCR7/CD25/CD127/CD95/CD27, CD4+ regulatory, stem cell-like memory, naive and central memory cells were sorted. Trimming cost V 1 base and J 7 bases, with 13 bases left between them. The CDR3 consists of 14 residues. Germline assignment: CDR1 MGHDK and CDR2 SYGVNS. A remark on this clone: Its target is not known.

Points from the study as a whole: Shorter templates may be favored by PCR, equally so in patients and controls. The study found moderately but significantly shorter TCRB CDR3s in all four CD4+ subsets of Type 1 diabetes patients.

The whole isolated RNA underwent reverse transcription, so sequencing captured expressed TCRB transcripts. Deep immunoSEQ sequencing covered naive, central memory and regulatory T cell samples. TCRdb's table, derived via immunoSEQ multiplex PCR, lists solely in-frame clones and lacks some. Here the sample spans fewer than 350,000 clones, 8% being singletons. The receptor's source is a woman aged 18-30 years in good health. The V call is TRBV25-1, the J call TRBJ1-2, with D perhaps TRBD1 (6 bases). The sample consisted of central memory CD4+ T cells from blood. In nucleotides, the CDR3 is TGTGCCAGCAGTGAATCCGGGACAAATATTGGCTACACCTTC. Translated, it gives CASSESGTNIGYTF.